This T cell receptor (beta chain) was identified in a study of neurological immune-mediated disorders. Broader study findings: There were no CDR3 amino acid sequences shared by expanded clones across subjects, a result suggesting private repertoires in all groups.

This sample's time point: longitudinal time-point 2. PBMCs stored at -80 C, 2 million in total, were the source of the unsorted libraries. This clonotype has a count of ten or more. The antigen remains undetermined. It was by 5'RACE with 10-nucleotide random UMIs that the cDNA was made. Sequencing runs each yielded over 170 million TCR-beta sequences from 15-18 subjects. TCRdb reprocessed the 5' RACE reads with MiXCR, giving one entry per CDR3 protein. In the table there are around 49,000 distinct CDR3 sequences, less than 15% of which are singletons. CDR3 length: 14 amino acids. CDR1 and CDR2 from the germline V gene are DFQATT and SNEGSKA (reference sequence). V dropped 2 bases and J dropped 6 bases, with 16 bases sitting between them.

Sequencing used PBMCs. The clonotype originates from a male donor with HTLV-1-associated myelopathy (HAM/TSP). The chain links TRBV20-1 to TRBJ1-1; D gene ambiguous. This CDR3 reads CSARHKGPGSEAFF. CDR3 DNA sequence: TGCAGTGCTAGACACAAAGGGCCGGGGTCTGAAGCTTTCTTT.